Below, 5 T cell receptor beta chains from the same sample are listed, as sequenced in a study of regulatory T cells in long-lasting Graves disease. Sample time point: persistent/refractory GD, antithyroid drugs over 5 years with positive TRAb. After RNA was extracted from PBMCs, the TCR library was made from it. In building TCR beta libraries, iRepertoire HTBI primers were used together with Arm-PCR of CDR3 regions. TCRdb redid the calling of the multiplex PCR reads with MiXCR, one entry per CDR3 protein. The repertoire holds roughly 500,000 distinct CDR3 sequences, with about 20% as singletons. Sequenced material: peripheral blood mononuclear cells (PBMCs), taken when the disease was refractory, from a patient treated with antithyroid drugs. Receptors originate from a female donor with Graves disease.

This clonotype has at least ten counts. This chain joins TRBV11-2 and TRBJ2-7, with 7 bases that match TRBD2. CDR1 is SGHAT, CDR2 FQNNGV, per germline. Trimming cost V 6 bases and J 1 base; bases outside gene matches: 9. The CDR3 consists of 15 residues. The CDR3 DNA reads TGTGCCAGCAGTGATCGGACTAGATCGTCCTACGAGCAGTACTTC. Amino acid sequence: CASSDRTRSSYEQYF. Full variable domain (remainder filled in from reference TRBV11-2 and TRBJ2-7): EAGVAQSPRYKIIEKRQSVAFWCNPISGHATLYWYQQILGQGPKLLIQFQNNGVVDDSQLPKDRFSAERLKGVDSTLKIQPAKLEDSAVYLCASSDRTRSSYEQYFGPGTRLTVT.

The V gene is TRBV6-2 or TRBV6-3, the J gene TRBJ2-2; D may correspond to TRBD1 or TRBD2 (5 bases each). The CDR3 spans 13 residues. CDR1 and CDR2 from the germline V gene are MNHEY and SVGEGT. Trimming left V 2 bases short and J 6 bases short, with 7 bases between. CDR3 in DNA: TGTGCCAGCAGTTACATGGGACCCGGGGAGCTGTTTTTT. It encodes CASSYMGPGELFF.

V gene TRBV28 combines with J gene TRBJ2-5; D call uncertain. This CDR3 has 13 residues. Germline values: CDR1 MDHEN, CDR2 SYDVKM. V was trimmed by 1 base and J by 6 bases, leaving 9 bases between them. The chain's CDR3 is CASSLFFGQTQYF. The CDR3 DNA reads as TGTGCCAGCAGTTTATTTTTCGGCCAGACCCAGTACTTC.

The chain uses TRBV5-4 and TRBJ1-1; a possible D gene is TRBD1 (6 bases). V dropped 2 bases and J dropped 1 base, with 12 bases sitting between them. Looked up from germline, CDR1 is SGHNT and CDR2 is YYREEE (reference sequence). This CDR3 contains 15 residues. CDR3 in DNA: TGTGCCAGCAGCTTTAATACAGGGTCGAACACTGAAGCTTTCTTT. It is translated as CASSFNTGSNTEAFF.

This clonotype was recorded at least ten times. V and J are TRBV7-9 and TRBJ1-4; 11 bases are shared with TRBD1. Unmatched junction bases numbered 10, after V lost 5 bases and J lost 8 bases. The length of the CDR3 is 16 residues. Germline assignment: CDR1 SEHNR and CDR2 FQNEAQ (reference sequence). The CDR3 coding sequence is TGTGCCAGCAGCCATTCTTCCGGGACAGGGGGAGAAAAACTGTTTTTT. Translated, it gives CASSHSSGTGGEKLFF.